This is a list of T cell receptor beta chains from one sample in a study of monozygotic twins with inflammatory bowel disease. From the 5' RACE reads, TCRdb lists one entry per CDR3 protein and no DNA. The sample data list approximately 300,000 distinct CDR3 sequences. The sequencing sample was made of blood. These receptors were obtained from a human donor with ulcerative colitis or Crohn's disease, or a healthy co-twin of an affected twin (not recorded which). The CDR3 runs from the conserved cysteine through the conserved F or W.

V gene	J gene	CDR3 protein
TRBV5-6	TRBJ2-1	CASSLYDGGTYNEQFF
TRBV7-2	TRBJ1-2	CASSLVAQPVPNYGYTF
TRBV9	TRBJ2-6	CASSVEGAGANVLTF
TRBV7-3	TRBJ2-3	CASSLTSTSGTDTQYF
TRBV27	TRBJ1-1	CASSTGNRKAFF
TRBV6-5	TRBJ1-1	CTSSYGGNTEAFF
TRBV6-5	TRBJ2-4	CASSYSYGTGGFFQYF
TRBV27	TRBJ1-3	CASSRRQAAGNTIYF
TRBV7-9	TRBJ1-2	CASSLQRQAYTF
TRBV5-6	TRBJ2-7	CASSHLAGESYEQYF
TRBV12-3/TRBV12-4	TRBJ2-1	CASSLMGTRLGEQFF
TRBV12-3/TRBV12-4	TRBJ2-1	CASSLRIPRQFF
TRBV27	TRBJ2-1	CASSTPSEAGGNEQFF
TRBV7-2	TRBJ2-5	CASNPHGGDYVETQYF
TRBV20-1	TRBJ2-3	CSARGRSDTQYF
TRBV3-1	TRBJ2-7	CASSPVVGVAGWGEQYF
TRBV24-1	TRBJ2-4	CATSGSKGENMQYF
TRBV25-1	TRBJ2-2	CTRLGETNTGELFF
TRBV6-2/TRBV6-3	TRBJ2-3	CASSGSGTPDTQYF
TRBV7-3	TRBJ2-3	CASSLGVGRADTQYF
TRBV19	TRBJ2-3	CASSNRVVTDTQYF
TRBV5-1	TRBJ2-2	CASSLGWGQRTGELFF
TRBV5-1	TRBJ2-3	CASSLESGLGLPGTDTQYF
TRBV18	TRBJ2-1	CASSPNLGNSYNEQFF
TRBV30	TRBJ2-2	CAWRLAENYLTGELFF
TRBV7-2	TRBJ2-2	CASSSPGQATGELFF
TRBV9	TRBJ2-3	CASSAGGNTDTQYF
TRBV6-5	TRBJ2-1	CASSWGQGLRDEQFF
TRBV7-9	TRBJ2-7	CASSFDRGSSYEQYF
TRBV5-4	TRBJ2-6	CASSPPRGPSGANVLTF
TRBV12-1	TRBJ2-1	CASSSPTDQNNEQFF
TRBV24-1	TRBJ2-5	CATSDTAGLWQETQYF
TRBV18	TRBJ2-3	CASSLYIGTEPTDTQYF
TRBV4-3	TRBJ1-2	CASSQGVRGEYGYTF
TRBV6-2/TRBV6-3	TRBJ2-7	CASRPSTGREQYF
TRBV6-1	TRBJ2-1	CASSVSQPQNEQFF
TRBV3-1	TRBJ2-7	CASSQRAYEQYF
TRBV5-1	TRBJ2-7	CASSLESYYEQYF
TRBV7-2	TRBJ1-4	CASSLKGPSNEKLFF
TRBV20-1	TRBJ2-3	CSARNPGSSGRFTDTQYF
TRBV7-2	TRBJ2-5	CASSFSWVEETQYF
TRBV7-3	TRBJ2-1	CASSAGLAGGPFEQFF
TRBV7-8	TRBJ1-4	CASSPDSGHEKLFF
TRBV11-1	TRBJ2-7	CASSSFRDRGRSSYEQYF
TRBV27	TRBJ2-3	CASSLGGRASFNTQYF
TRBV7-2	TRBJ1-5	CASSVGSARGNQPQHF
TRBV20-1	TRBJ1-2	CSARDPDRGDGYTF
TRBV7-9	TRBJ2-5	CASSLVTGETQYF
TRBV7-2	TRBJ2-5	CASSLVGLGEETQYF
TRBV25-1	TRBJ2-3	CASSETTGQGARADTQYF
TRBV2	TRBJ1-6	CASSDRSSYNSPLHF
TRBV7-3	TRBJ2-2	CASSSFGTGSGELFF
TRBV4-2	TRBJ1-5	CASSQEAGGSDQPQHF
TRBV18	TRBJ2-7	CASSPAASFSEQYF
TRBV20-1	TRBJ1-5	CSARVPGTDGGPQHF